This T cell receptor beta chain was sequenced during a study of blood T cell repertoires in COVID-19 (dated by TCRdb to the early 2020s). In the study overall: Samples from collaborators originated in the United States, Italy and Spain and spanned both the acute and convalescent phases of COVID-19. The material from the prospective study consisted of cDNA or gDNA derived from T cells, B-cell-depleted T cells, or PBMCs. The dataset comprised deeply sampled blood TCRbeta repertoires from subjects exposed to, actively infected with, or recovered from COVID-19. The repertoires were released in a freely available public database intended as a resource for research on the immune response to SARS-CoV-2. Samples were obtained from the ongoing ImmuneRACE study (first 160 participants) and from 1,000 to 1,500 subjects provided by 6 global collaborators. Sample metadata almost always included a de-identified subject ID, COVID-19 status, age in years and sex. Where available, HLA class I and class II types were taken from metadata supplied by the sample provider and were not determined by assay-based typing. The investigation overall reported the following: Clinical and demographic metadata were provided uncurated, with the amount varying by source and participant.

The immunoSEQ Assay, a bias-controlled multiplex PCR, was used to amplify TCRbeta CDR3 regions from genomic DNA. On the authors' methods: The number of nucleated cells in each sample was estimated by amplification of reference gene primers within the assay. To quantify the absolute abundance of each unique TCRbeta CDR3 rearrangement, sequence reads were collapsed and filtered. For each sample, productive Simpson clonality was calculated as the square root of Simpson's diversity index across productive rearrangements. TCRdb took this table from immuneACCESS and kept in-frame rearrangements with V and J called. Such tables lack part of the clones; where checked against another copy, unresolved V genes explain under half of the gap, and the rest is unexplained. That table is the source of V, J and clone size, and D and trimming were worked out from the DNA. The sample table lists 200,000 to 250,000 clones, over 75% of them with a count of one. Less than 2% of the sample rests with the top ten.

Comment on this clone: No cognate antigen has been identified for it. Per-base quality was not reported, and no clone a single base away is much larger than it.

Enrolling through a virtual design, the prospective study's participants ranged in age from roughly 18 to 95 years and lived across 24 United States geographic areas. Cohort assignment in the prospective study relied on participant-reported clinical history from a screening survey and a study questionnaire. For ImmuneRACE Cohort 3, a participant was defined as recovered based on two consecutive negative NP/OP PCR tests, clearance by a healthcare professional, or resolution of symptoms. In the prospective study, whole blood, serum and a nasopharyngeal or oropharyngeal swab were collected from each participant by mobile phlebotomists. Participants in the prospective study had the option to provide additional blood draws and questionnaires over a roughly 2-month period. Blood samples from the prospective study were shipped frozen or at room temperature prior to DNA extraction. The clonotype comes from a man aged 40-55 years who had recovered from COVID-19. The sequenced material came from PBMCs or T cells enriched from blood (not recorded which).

CDR3 protein: CASSFPGGHLDIQYF. The sequence in DNA is TGTGCCAGCAGTTTCCCCGGGGGTCATCTAGACATTCAGTACTTC. This chain is built from TRBV6-5 and TRBJ2-4; the D gene is perhaps TRBD2, on 6 matching bases. CDR1 and CDR2 were assigned from the germline V gene as MNHEY and SVGAGI. The CDR3 goes from the cysteine to the phenylalanine over 15 residues. The kept DNA is CDR3 alone, 45 bases in frame from the first base. The junction carries 18 bases between V and J, which are trimmed by 4 bases and 8 bases respectively.